This TCR beta chain derives from a study of shared clonotypes between healthy human individuals. Libraries were prepared by immunoSEQ multiplex PCR; TCRdb keeps only in-frame clonotypes and omits some of them. The sample consists of around 1,100,000 clones, around 77% of them appearing once. The CDR3 is 13 amino acids. The V and J ends lost 10 bases and 2 bases respectively, with 12 bases between them. Germline-derived CDR1 and CDR2 are MDHEN and SYDVKM. The chain is built from TRBV28 and TRBJ1-5; D unresolved. The source of this sequence is a man between 18 and 35 years old in good health. Some clones in this sample may be carry-over from other donors' samples. Sample: memory CD4+ T cells from PBMCs. Subset defined: CD45RA-negative fraction. CDR3 bases: TGTGCCACAGGCCCGGAGGGCAATCAGCCCCAGCATTTT. Encoded protein: CATGPEGNQPQHF. Looking up the rest from reference TRBV28 and TRBJ1-5 gives the full variable domain: DVKVTQSSRYLVKRTGEKVFLECVQDMDHENMFWYRQDPGLGLRLIYFSYDVKMKEKGDIPEGYSVSREKKERFSLILESASTNQTSMYLCATGPEGNQPQHFGDGTRLSIL.